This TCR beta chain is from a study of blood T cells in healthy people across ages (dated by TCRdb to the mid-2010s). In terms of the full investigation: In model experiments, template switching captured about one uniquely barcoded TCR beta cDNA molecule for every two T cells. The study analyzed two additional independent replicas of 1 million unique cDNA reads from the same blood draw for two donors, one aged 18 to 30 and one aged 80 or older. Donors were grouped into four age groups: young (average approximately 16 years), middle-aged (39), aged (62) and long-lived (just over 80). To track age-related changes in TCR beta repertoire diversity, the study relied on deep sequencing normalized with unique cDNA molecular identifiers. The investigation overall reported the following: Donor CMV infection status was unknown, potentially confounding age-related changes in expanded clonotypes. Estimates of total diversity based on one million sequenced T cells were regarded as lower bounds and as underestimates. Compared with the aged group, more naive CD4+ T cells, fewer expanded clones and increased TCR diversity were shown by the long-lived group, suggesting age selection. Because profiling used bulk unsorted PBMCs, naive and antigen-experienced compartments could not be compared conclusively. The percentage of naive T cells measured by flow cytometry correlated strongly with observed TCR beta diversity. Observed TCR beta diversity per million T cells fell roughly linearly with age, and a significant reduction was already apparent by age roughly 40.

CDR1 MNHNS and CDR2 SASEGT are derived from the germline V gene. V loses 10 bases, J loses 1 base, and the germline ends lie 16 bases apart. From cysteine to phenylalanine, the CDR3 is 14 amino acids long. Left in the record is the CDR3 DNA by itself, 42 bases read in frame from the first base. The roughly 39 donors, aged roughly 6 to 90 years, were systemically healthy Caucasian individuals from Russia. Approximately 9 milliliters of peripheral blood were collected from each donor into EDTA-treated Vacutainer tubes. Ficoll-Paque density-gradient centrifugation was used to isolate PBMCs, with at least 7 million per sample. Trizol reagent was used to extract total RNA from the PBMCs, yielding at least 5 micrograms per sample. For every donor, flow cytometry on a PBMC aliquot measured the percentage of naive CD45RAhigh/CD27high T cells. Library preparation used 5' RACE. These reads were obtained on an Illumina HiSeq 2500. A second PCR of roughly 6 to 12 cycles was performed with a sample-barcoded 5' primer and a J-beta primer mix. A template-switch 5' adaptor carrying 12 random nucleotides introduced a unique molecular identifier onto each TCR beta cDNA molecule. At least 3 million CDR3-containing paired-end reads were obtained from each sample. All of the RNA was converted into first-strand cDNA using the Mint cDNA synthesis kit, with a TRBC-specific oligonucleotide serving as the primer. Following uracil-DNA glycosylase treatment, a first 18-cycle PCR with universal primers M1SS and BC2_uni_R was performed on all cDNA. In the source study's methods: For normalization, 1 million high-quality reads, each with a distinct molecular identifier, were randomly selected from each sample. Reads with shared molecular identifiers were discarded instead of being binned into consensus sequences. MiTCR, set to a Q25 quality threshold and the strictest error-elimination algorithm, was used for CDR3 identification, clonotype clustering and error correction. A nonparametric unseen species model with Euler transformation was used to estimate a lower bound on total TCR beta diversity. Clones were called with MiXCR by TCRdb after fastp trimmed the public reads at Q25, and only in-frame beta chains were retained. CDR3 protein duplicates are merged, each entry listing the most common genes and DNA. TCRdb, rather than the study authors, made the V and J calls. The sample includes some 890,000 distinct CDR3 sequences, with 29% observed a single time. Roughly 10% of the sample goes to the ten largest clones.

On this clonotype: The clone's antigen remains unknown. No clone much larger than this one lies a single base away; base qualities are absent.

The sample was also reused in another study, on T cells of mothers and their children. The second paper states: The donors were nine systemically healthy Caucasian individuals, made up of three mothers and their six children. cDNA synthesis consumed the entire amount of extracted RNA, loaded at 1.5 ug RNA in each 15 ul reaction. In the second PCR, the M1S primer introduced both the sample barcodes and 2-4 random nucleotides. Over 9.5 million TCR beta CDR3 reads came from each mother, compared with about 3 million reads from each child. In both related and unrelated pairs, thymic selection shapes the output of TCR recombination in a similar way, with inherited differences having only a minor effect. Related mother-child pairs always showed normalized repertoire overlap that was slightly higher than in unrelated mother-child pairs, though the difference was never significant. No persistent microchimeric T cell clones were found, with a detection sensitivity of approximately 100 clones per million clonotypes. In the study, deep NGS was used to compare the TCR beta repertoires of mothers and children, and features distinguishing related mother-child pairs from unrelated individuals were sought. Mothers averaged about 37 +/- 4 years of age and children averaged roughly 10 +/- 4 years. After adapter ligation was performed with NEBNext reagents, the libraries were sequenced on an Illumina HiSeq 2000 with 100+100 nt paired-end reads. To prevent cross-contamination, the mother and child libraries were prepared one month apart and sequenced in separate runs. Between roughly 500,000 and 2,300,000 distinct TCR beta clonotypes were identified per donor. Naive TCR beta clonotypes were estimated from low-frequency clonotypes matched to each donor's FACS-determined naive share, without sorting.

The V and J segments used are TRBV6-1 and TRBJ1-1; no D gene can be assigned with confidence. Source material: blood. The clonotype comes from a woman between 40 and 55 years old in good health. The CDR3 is CATKEYVGNTEAFF. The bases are TGTGCCACCAAGGAGTACGTTGGGAACACTGAAGCTTTCTTT.